Included here is one TCR beta chain sequence, with context. As yet, its antigen is unknown. Germline assignment: CDR1 SNHLY and CDR2 FYNNEI. The CDR3 spans 15 residues. The junction had 6 bases not matched to a gene; V was cut back by 6 bases and J by 1 base. This sample was included in a study of CD8+ T cells in alopecia areata. Study details: Tofacitinib was taken orally by treated patients, and the dose was 5 to 10 mg twice daily. Treatment ran 6 to 18 months, with 6 months of follow-up afterward.

Treatment in this sample: oral pan-JAK inhibitor, 5-10 mg twice daily. cDNA reverse transcribed from extracted RNA served as the sequencing template. TCRdb keeps only in-frame clones here, not all; method: immunoSEQ multiplex PCR. The sample holds 130,000 or so clones, around 87% seen once. Study findings and constraints: Numerous expanded lesional clones remained in scalp and blood during tofacitinib.

The receptor's source is a human donor with alopecia areata. This chain connects TRBV2 to TRBJ2-3, with 8 nucleotides matching TRBD2. The sequencing used CD8+ T cells sorted from blood, collected at week 4, from a patient treated with tofacitinib. CDR3 nucleotides: TGTGCCAGCAGGGTATCGACTAGCGGCACAGATACGCAGTATTTT. The encoded protein is CASRVSTSGTDTQYF.